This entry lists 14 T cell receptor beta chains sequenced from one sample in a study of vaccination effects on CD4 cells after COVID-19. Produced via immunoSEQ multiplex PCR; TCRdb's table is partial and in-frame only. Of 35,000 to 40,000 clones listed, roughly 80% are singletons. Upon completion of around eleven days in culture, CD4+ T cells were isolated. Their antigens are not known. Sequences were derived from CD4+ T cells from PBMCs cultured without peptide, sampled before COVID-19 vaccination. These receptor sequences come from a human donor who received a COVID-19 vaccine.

This chain's CDR3 is CASSLVGGGTDTQYF. The CDR3 DNA sequence: TGTGCCAGCAGCTTAGTCGGGGGTGGCACAGATACGCAGTATTTT. This sequence joins TRBV7-8 and TRBJ2-3; possible D gene TRBD2, 6 bases. The CDR3 consists of 15 residues. CDR1 is SGHVS and CDR2 is FQNEAQ in the germline V gene. V lost 1 base to trimming and J lost 1 base, with 9 bases between them.

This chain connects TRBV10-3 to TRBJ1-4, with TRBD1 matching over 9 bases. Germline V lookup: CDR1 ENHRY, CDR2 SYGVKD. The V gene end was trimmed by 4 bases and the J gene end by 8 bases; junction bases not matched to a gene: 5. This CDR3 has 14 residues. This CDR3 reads CAISGGQGREKLFF. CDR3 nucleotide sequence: TGTGCCATCAGTGGGGGACAGGGTCGGGAAAAACTGTTTTTT.

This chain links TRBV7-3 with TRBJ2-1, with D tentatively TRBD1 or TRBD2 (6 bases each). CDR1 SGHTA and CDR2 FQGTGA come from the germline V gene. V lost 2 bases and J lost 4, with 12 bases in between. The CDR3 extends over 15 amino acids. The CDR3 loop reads CASSLGGGQYNEQFF. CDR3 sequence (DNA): TGTGCCAGCAGCTTAGGAGGGGGGCAATACAATGAGCAGTTCTTC.

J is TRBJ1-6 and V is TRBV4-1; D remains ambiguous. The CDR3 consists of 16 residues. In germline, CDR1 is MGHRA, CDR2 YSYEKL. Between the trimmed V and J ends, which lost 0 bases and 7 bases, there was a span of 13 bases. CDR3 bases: TGCGCCAGCAGCCAAGAAGAAAATGTACAGAATTCACCCCTCCACTTT. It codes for CASSQEENVQNSPLHF.

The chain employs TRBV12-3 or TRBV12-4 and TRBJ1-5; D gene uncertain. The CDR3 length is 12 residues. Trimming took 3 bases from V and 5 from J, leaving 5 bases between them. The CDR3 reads CASSLGYQPQHF. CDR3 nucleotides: TGTGCCAGCAGTTTGGGTTATCAGCCCCAGCATTTT.

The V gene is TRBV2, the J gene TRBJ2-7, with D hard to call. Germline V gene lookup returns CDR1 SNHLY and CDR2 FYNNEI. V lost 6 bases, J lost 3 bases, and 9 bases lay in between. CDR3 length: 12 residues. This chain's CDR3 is CASSYWYYEQYV. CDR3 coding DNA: TGTGCCAGCAGCTACTGGTACTACGAGCAGTACGTC.

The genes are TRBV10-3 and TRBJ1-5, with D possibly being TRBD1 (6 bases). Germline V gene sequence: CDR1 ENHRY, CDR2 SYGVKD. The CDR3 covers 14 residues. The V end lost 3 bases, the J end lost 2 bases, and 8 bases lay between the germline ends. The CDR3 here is CAISEAGGNQPQHF. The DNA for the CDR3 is TGTGCCATCAGTGAAGCAGGGGGCAATCAGCCCCAGCATTTT.

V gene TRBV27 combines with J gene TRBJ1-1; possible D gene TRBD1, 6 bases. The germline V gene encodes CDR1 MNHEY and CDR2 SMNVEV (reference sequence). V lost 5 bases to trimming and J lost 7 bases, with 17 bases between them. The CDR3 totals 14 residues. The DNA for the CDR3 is TGTGCCAGCAGTCCAACAGGGCGTGTAGGTGAAGCTTTCTTT. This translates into CASSPTGRVGEAFF.

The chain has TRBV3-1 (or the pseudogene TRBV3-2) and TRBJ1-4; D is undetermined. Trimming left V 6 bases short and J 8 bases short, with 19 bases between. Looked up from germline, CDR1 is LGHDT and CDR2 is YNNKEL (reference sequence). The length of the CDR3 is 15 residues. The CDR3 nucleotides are TGTGCCAGCAGGCGTACAGTATCCGTCGGGGAAAAACTGTTTTTT. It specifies CASRRTVSVGEKLFF.

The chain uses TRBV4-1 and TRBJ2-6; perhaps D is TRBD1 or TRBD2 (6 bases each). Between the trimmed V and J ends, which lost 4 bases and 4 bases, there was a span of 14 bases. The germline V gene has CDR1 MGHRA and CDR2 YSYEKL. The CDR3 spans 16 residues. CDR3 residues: CASSPLGGGGANVLTF. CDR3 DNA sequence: TGCGCCAGCAGCCCCCTAGGGGGAGGAGGGGCCAACGTCCTGACTTTC.

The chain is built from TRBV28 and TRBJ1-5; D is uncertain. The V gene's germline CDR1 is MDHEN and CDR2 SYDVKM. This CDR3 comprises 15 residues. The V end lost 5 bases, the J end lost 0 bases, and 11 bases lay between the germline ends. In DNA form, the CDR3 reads TGTGCCAGCAGTCCCCGGACGCCTAGCAATCAGCCCCAGCATTTT. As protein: CASSPRTPSNQPQHF.

CDR3 protein: CASGLGLGQPQHF. CDR3 DNA sequence: TGTGCTAGTGGTTTGGGCCTGGGACAGCCCCAGCATTTT. The V and J genes are TRBV12-5 and TRBJ1-5; D gene ambiguous. The CDR3 is 13 amino acids. Deletions cut 1 base from V and 7 bases from J, with 8 bases between. Germline CDR1 and CDR2: LGHNT and FRNRAP.

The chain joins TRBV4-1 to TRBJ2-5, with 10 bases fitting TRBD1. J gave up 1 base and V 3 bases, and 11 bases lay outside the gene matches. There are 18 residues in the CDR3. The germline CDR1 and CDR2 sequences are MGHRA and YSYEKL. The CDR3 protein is CASSQLSLGQGTQETQYF. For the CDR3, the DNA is TGCGCCAGCAGCCAGCTGTCTTTGGGACAGGGGACCCAAGAGACCCAGTACTTC.

The CDR3 sequence is CASSSTPRQGENYEQYV. CDR3 sequence (DNA): TGTGCCAGCAGTTCCACGCCAAGGCAGGGGGAAAATTACGAGCAGTACGTC. J is TRBJ2-7 and V is TRBV7-9; 7 positions match TRBD1. V shed 6 bases and J 4 bases; nucleotides not matched to a gene: 18. The germline V gene has CDR1 SEHNR and CDR2 FQNEAQ (reference sequence). The CDR3 is 17 amino acids.